This T cell receptor (beta chain) was captured by sequencing in a study of blood T cell repertoires in COVID-19 (dated by TCRdb to the early 2020s). For the wider study: Samples from collaborators originated in the United States, Italy and Spain and spanned both the acute and convalescent phases of COVID-19. The prospective study material was composed of cDNA or gDNA derived from T cells, B-cell-depleted T cells, or PBMCs. Deeply sampled blood TCRbeta repertoires from subjects exposed to, actively infected with, or recovered from COVID-19 were included in the dataset. The repertoires were released in a freely available public database meant as a resource for research on the immune response to SARS-CoV-2. Samples were obtained from the ongoing ImmuneRACE study (first 160 participants) and from some 1,200 subjects provided by 6 global collaborators. Nearly every sample came with metadata listing a de-identified subject ID, COVID-19 status, age in years and sex. Where available, HLA class I and class II types were taken from metadata supplied by the sample provider and were not determined by assay-based typing. Summary of the overall study and its limitations: The quantity of clinical and demographic metadata differed by source and by participant and was supplied without curation.

The CDR3, cysteine through phenylalanine, is 14 amino acids long. Only CDR3 DNA remains: 42 bases, in frame from the first base. At the junction V is shortened by 6 bases and J by 2 bases, with 14 bases in between. CDR1 and CDR2 are drawn from the germline V gene: SGHRS, YFSETQ. TCRbeta CDR3 regions were amplified from genomic DNA by means of the immunoSEQ Assay, a bias-controlled multiplex PCR. The authors' pipeline ran thus. Nucleated cell counts per sample were estimated from amplification of reference gene primers within the assay. To quantify the absolute abundance of each unique TCRbeta CDR3 rearrangement, sequence reads were collapsed and filtered. Productive Simpson clonality was computed per sample as the square root of Simpson's diversity index over productive rearrangements. Sourced from immuneACCESS, this table was stored by TCRdb with only in-frame sequences that have V and J called. A share of the clones is absent; for the studies checked, an unresolved V gene accounts for under half, and the remainder has no known explanation. Clone size and the V and J calls come from that table; the DNA yielded D and trimming. For this sample the table gives 350,000 to 450,000 clones, of which roughly 85% were detected only once. In total, the top ten clones hold approximately 3.7% of the sample.

Collaborating institutions collected whole blood in K2EDTA tubes following their own protocols. For TCRbeta analysis, collaborator samples were shipped as frozen whole blood, as isolated PBMCs, or as DNA extracted from either sample type. As for this clone: The antigen it recognizes is unknown. Base qualities were left out, and no much larger clone turns up one base away.

The clonotype comes from a woman younger than 35 with acute or convalescent COVID-19. The sequence links TRBV5-1 to TRBJ1-1, with TRBD1 as a weak D call on 6 bases. Sequencing used peripheral blood. The CDR3 sequence is CASTSGQPNTEAFF. The nucleotide sequence reads as follows: TGCGCCAGCACCTCGGGACAACCAAACACTGAAGCTTTCTTT.